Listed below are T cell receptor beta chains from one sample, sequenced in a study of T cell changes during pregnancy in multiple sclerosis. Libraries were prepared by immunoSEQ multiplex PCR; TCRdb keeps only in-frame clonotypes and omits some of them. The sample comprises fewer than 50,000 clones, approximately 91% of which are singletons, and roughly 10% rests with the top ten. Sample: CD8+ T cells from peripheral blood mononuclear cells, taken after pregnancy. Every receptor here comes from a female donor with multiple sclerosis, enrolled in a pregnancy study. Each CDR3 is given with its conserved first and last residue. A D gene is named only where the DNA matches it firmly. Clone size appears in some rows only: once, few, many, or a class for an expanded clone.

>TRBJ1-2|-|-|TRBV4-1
TGCGCCAGCAGCCAACCGGGGAACGACTATGGCTACACCTTC
CASSQPGNDYGYTF
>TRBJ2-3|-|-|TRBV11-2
TGTGCCAGCAGGTTCATCGGGGATTCCGCTAGCACAGATACGCAGTATTTT
CASRFIGDSASTDTQYF
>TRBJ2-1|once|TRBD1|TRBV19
TGTGCCAGTAGTACCGACAGGGGATCCTACAATGAGCAGTTCTTC
CASSTDRGSYNEQFF
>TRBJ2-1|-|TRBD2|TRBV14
TGTGCCAGCAGCCAGTACCGGCGGGGGGGGAACAATGAGCAGTTCTTC
CASSQYRRGGNNEQFF
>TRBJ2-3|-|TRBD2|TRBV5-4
TGTGCCAGCAGCTTGAAAAGCGGGGGGCACCCACCGATAAGCACAGATACGCAGTATTTT
CASSLKSGGHPPISTDTQYF
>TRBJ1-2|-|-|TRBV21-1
TGTGCCAGCAGCCTTAGAGGGATTGGTAATGGCTACACCTTC
CASSLRGIGNGYTF
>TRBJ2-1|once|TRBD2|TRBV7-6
TGTGCCAGCAGCTCTGTGACTAGCGGGGGTTACAATGAGCAGTTCTTC
CASSSVTSGGYNEQFF
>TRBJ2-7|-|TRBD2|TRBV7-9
TGTGCCAGCAGCTTAGTGGGTAGCGGGGGTTACGAGCAGTACTTC
CASSLVGSGGYEQYF
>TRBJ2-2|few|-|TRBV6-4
TGTGCCAGCATAGTTCGGGGAAACACCGGGGAGCTGTTTTTT
CASIVRGNTGELFF
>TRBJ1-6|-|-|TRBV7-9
TGTGCCAGCATCTCGGACAGCTCCTATAATTCACCCCTCCACTTT
CASISDSSYNSPLHF
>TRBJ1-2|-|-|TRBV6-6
TGTGCCAGCAGTCCTGTAGCTAACTATGGCTACACCTTC
CASSPVANYGYTF
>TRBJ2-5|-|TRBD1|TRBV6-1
TGTGCCAGCAGTGAGTGGACAGGGGGTCAGGAGACCCAGTACTTC
CASSEWTGGQETQYF
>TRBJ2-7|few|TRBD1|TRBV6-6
TGTGCCACTCAACAGGGGTTGAACGAGCAGTACTTC
CATQQGLNEQYF
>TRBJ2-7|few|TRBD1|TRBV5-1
TGCGCCAGCAGCGTTGGTTGGCAGGGGGCTGAAGAGCAGTACTTC
CASSVGWQGAEEQYF
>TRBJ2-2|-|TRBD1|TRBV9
TGTGCCAGCAGCCCCTCGACAGGGGGCATCACCGGGGAGCTGTTTTTT
CASSPSTGGITGELFF
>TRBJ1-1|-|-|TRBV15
TGTGCCACCAGCAACGCGGGTGGCACTGAAGCTTTCTTT
CATSNAGGTEAFF
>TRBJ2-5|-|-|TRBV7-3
TGTGCCAGCAGCCCGAGCCGGGGTCCGAGGGAGACCCAGTACTTC
CASSPSRGPRETQYF
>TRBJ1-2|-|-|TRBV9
TGTGCCAGCAGCGTATTTGGGGCAGCATTTAACTATGGCTACACCTTC
CASSVFGAAFNYGYTF
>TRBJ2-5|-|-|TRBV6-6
TGTGCCAGCAGTTACGACCCAAGGGGTGGCGAGACCCAGTACTTC
CASSYDPRGGETQYF
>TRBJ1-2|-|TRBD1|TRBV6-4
TGTGCCAGCAGTCCACGGACAGGGGAAGGCTATGGCTACACCTTC
CASSPRTGEGYGYTF
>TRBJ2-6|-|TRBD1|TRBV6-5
TGTGCCAGCAGTTATGAAGCAGGGGGCAACGTCCTGACTTTC
CASSYEAGGNVLTF
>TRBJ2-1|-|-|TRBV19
TGTGCCAGTAGGACTAGCTCCTACAATGAGCAGTTCTTC
CASRTSSYNEQFF
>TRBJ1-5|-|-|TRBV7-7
TGTGCTAGCAGACAAGGGGCCGAGCCCCAGCATTTT
CASRQGAEPQHF
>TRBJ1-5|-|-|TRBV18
TGTGCCAGCTCACCACAAGTAGCTTCAGATTATAGCAATCAGCCCCAGCATTTT
CASSPQVASDYSNQPQHF
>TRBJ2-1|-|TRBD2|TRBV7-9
TGTGCCAGCAGCCCCGGGGGGGGAGGTCTGGACAATGAGCAGTTCTTC
CASSPGGGGLDNEQFF
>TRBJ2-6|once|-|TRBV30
TGTGCCTGGGTCGGTTCTGGGGCCAACGTCCTGACTTTC
CAWVGSGANVLTF